This entry lists 21 T cell receptor beta chains sequenced from one sample in a study of blood T cell repertoires in COVID-19. Data came from immunoSEQ multiplex PCR; TCRdb stores just in-frame clones and leaves some out. This table has tens of thousands of clones, 70% to 80% appearing once. Sequencing was performed on peripheral blood. These receptors all stem from a man in his fifties or sixties with active or convalescent COVID-19.

This clone has only a few counts. The chain couples TRBV4-1 to TRBJ2-1, with 12 positions matching TRBD2. Germline loops: CDR1 MGHRA, CDR2 YSYEKL. The length of the CDR3 is 17 residues. J gave up 3 bases and V 3 bases, and 6 bases lay outside the gene matches. The CDR3 protein is CASSQGTSGRIYNEQFF. CDR3 DNA sequence: TGCGCCAGCAGCCAGGGGACTAGCGGGCGGATCTACAATGAGCAGTTCTTC.

The V call is TRBV19, the J call TRBJ2-7; D ambiguous. The CDR3 totals 14 residues. V was cut by 5 bases and J by 3 bases, with 14 bases left in between. Per germline, CDR1 LNHDA and CDR2 SQIVND (reference sequence). The DNA for the CDR3 is TGTGCCAGTAGTCCCCGTCTGGGCCGCTACGAGCAGTACTTC. Translating gives CASSPRLGRYEQYF.

V is TRBV9 and J is TRBJ2-5; the match to TRBD2 covers 10 bases. This CDR3 has 15 residues. In germline, CDR1 is SGDLS, CDR2 YYNGEE. The ends lost 0 bases at V and 4 bases at J; junction bases unmatched: 3. CDR3: CASSVGTSGRETQYF. CDR3 DNA: TGTGCCAGCAGCGTAGGGACTAGCGGAAGAGAGACCCAGTACTTC.

This rearrangement joins TRBV30 to TRBJ2-2; D is perhaps TRBD1 (5 bases). CDR1 and CDR2 (germline): GTSNPN, SVGIG (reference sequence). Trimming stripped 0 bases from V and 3 bases from J, with 8 bases between. The CDR3 totals 14 residues. In DNA form, the CDR3 reads TGTGCCTGGAGTGTAGCCAGGGACACCGGGGAGCTGTTTTTT. This sequence encodes CAWSVARDTGELFF.

This sequence joins TRBV24-1 and TRBJ2-3; weak D call: TRBD1 (6 bases). Germline CDR1 KGHDR, CDR2 SFDVKD. V shed 2 bases and J shed 5 bases, with 7 bases lying between them. The CDR3 is 13 amino acids. This chain's CDR3 is CATSDSGVDTQYF. Written as DNA, the CDR3 is TGTGCCACCAGTGATTCAGGGGTAGATACGCAGTATTTT.

The sample holds many counts of this clone. The chain carries TRBV30 and TRBJ2-7, with TRBD1 as a possible D gene (5 bases). From germline, CDR1 is GTSNPN and CDR2 SVGIG (reference sequence). This CDR3 is built from 14 residues. Between the trimmed V and J ends, which lost 5 bases and 5 bases, there was a span of 19 bases. The CDR3 spells CAWRQPTSPHEQYF. The DNA for the CDR3 is TGTGCCTGGCGACAGCCCACATCCCCCCACGAGCAGTACTTC.

The genes are TRBV29-1 and TRBJ1-1; D not resolved. This CDR3 contains 10 residues. Trimming removed 6 bases from V and 6 bases from J, with 8 bases in between. Germline CDR1 reads SQVTM; CDR2 reads ANQGSEA. The CDR3 region has the DNA TGCAGCGTCCACACCCCTGAAGCTTTCTTT. It codes for CSVHTPEAFF.

J is TRBJ1-1 and V is TRBV5-4; D gene unclear. The CDR3 has 14 residues. Germline CDR1 is SGHNT and CDR2 is YYREEE (reference sequence). V lost 1 base and J 0 bases, leaving 7 bases between the germline ends. CDR3 DNA: TGTGCCAGCAGCTTGACGGTGATGAACACTGAAGCTTTCTTT. As protein: CASSLTVMNTEAFF.

The rearrangement uses TRBV21-1 and TRBJ1-3. TRBV21-1 constitutes a pseudogene. The CDR3 runs 19 residues. CDR3 sequence reads: CASSAKSEDGSFSGNTIYF. CDR3 bases: TGTGCCAGCAGCGCCAAATCGGAGGACGGAAGCTTCTCTGGAAACACCATATATTTT.

The rearrangement links TRBV29-1 to TRBJ1-2; TRBD1 aligns across 9 bases. In germline, CDR1 is SQVTM, CDR2 ANQGSEA. The CDR3 is made up of 12 amino acids. Trimming removed 5 bases from V and 8 bases from J; junction bases left unmatched: 6. The CDR3 DNA is TGCAGCGTTTCAACAGGGGGCTACGGCTACACCTTC. This sequence encodes CSVSTGGYGYTF.

The chain carries TRBV5-6 and TRBJ2-1; 9 bases match TRBD2. Germline assignment: CDR1 SGHDT and CDR2 YYEEEE. The CDR3 totals 15 residues. The junction had 6 bases not matched to a gene; V was cut back by 2 bases and J by 6 bases. CDR3: CASSFGLAGINEQFF. The DNA of the CDR3 is TGTGCCAGCAGCTTTGGGCTAGCGGGAATCAATGAGCAGTTCTTC.

In nucleotides, the CDR3 is TGTGCCATCAGTACAACAGGGTTATCGGACAAAAACATTCAGTACTTC. Translating it yields CAISTTGLSDKNIQYF. The rearrangement joins TRBV10-3 to TRBJ2-4, with D maybe TRBD1 (6 bases). The germline V and J ends were trimmed by 5 bases and 3 bases, with 17 bases remaining between them. Germline V gene data show CDR1 as ENHRY and CDR2 as SYGVKD. The CDR3 totals 16 residues.

This chain uses TRBV4-1 with TRBJ1-1; TRBD1 matches at 8 bases. CDR1 MGHRA and CDR2 YSYEKL come from the germline V gene. Trimming cost V 1 base and J 2 bases; bases outside gene matches: 3. This CDR3 spans 15 amino acids. In DNA, the CDR3 is TGCGCCAGCAGCCAAGGACAGGGGCCCAACACTGAAGCTTTCTTT. This sequence encodes CASSQGQGPNTEAFF.

This clone was observed once. This rearrangement joins TRBV13 to TRBJ2-1; TRBD1 agrees at 8 bases. The CDR3 extends over 16 amino acids. V lost 4 bases to trimming and J lost 8 bases; unmatched junction nucleotides: 13. CDR1 is PRHDT and CDR2 is FYEKMQ in the germline V gene (reference sequence). CDR3 coding DNA: TGTGCCAGCAGCTCCCGTCAGACAGGGGTGGTCGATGAGCAGTTCTTC. Translation gives CASSSRQTGVVDEQFF.

This chain links TRBV5-3 with TRBJ1-4; 7 nucleotides match TRBD1. TRBV5-3 is known as an ORF, though its function is uncertain. CDR3 length: 14 residues. Unmatched junction bases numbered 2, after V lost 0 bases and J lost 6 bases. The CDR3 loop is CARSLDRGYEKLFF. CDR3 bases: TGTGCCAGAAGCTTGGACAGGGGATATGAAAAACTGTTTTTT.

V and J are TRBV11-3 and TRBJ2-1; D is unclear. With 2 bases removed from V and 0 bases from J, the gap between germline ends came to 11 bases. There are 16 residues in the CDR3. The germline V gene has CDR1 SGHNT and CDR2 YENEEA. This CDR3 is CASSLHGSVSYNEQFF. DNA for the CDR3: TGTGCCAGCAGCTTACACGGTTCGGTCTCCTACAATGAGCAGTTCTTC.

This clone was observed once. The chain carries TRBV12-3 or TRBV12-4 and TRBJ2-5, with D unresolved. V was shortened by 4 bases and J by 1 base, with 7 bases between the two germline ends. This CDR3 has 13 residues. CDR3 DNA: TGTGCCAGCAGTTCTGTGTTCCAAGAGACCCAGTACTTC. Translated: CASSSVFQETQYF.

The CDR3 loop reads CASSDPEEPQHF. The CDR3 region has the DNA TGTGCCAGCAGTGACCCGGAGGAGCCCCAGCATTTT. The rearrangement uses TRBV6-2 or TRBV6-3 and TRBJ1-5; D remains ambiguous. The V end was cut by 5 bases, the J end by 8 bases, with 10 bases between. CDR1 and CDR2 (germline): MNHEY, SVGEGT. This CDR3 region has 12 residues.

V usage is TRBV7-8 and J usage is TRBJ2-2, with a tentative D call TRBD2 (6 bases). The germline gives CDR1 SGHVS, CDR2 FQNEAQ. V was cut by 6 bases and J by 3 bases, with 11 bases left in between. This CDR3 is built from 14 residues. DNA for the CDR3: TGTGCCAGCAGAAGTTGGGAGGACACCGGGGAGCTGTTTTTT. This encodes CASRSWEDTGELFF.

This clone was detected only a few times. J is TRBJ1-3 and V is TRBV5-6; D is perhaps TRBD1 (6 bases). CDR1 is SGHDT, CDR2 YYEEEE, per germline. Trimming cost V 4 bases and J 4 bases, with 12 bases left between them. This CDR3 spans 14 amino acids. CDR3 residues: CASSPGQLGNTIYF. CDR3 nucleotide sequence: TGTGCCAGCAGCCCCGGACAGCTCGGAAACACCATATATTTT.

V gene TRBV11-2 combines with J gene TRBJ2-2; possible D gene TRBD1, 7 bases. Germline assignment: CDR1 SGHAT and CDR2 FQNNGV. V was trimmed by 5 bases and J by 5 bases, leaving 15 bases between them. This CDR3 has 15 amino acids. Here the CDR3 DNA reads TGTGCCAGCAGCCCGAACAGGGGAGGAACCGGGGAGCTGTTTTTT. This translates into CASSPNRGGTGELFF.